The clone carrying this TCR beta chain was seen a few times. Antigen: not known. RNA transcripts gave rise to amplified TCR beta CDR3 regions. The HTBI set primed first-round TCR CDR3 RT-PCR. MiXCR, run by TCRdb on the multiplex PCR reads, gives a single entry per CDR3 protein. Altogether 300,000 to 450,000 distinct CDR3 sequences are present, about 15% being singletons, with the ten largest covering 11%. The CDR3 length is 15 residues. Germline-derived CDR1 and CDR2 are KGHSH and LQKENI. Trimming took 1 base from V and 2 from J, leaving 12 bases between them. This specimen comes from a study of T cells in Graves' hyperthyroidism and ophthalmopathy. Findings and caveats of the study: Most expanded thyroid clonotypes above 0.001 recurred in blood.

This TCR came from an older woman with Graves' hyperthyroidism. The sequenced sample consisted of blood. The chain links TRBV18 to TRBJ2-7; TRBD1 might be the D (5 bases). CDR3 in DNA: TGTGCCAGCTCACCACGGGGCAGGGATCCCTACGAGCAGTACTTC. Encoded protein: CASSPRGRDPYEQYF.